This passage covers 4 T cell receptor beta chains from one sample sequenced in a study of T cell changes during pregnancy in multiple sclerosis. The repertoire was sequenced with immunoSEQ multiplex PCR; TCRdb's copy has only in-frame clones and lacks some. The data hold about 57,000 clones, with around 91% observed a single time. The source material was peripheral blood, sampled after pregnancy. The origin of the receptors is a female donor with multiple sclerosis, enrolled in a pregnancy study.

The chain employs TRBV6-6 and TRBJ2-5; 7 bases map to TRBD1. Trimming at V came to 7 bases and at J to 5 bases, leaving 10 bases not matched to a gene. The CDR3 has 14 amino acids. CDR1 and CDR2 from the germline V gene are MNHNY and SVGAGI (reference sequence). The CDR3 sequence: CASTPTGNGETQYF. Here the CDR3 DNA reads TGTGCCAGCACCCCGACAGGGAACGGGGAGACCCAGTACTTC.

V is TRBV15 and J is TRBJ2-2, with TRBD1 matching 8 bases. In germline, CDR1 is LNHNV, CDR2 YYDKDF (reference sequence). This CDR3 region has 17 residues. J gave up 1 base and V 0 bases, and 4 bases lay outside the gene matches. The CDR3 DNA is TGTGCCACCAGCAGAGATGGGGGGACAGGGAACACCGGGGAGCTGTTTTTT. Its translation: CATSRDGGTGNTGELFF.

This clone has a single count. V is TRBV11-2 and J is TRBJ2-5; maybe TRBD2 (7 bases). Trimming stripped 7 bases from V and 2 bases from J, with 14 bases between. Looked up from germline, CDR1 is SGHAT and CDR2 is FQNNGV. The CDR3 is made up of 14 amino acids. DNA for the CDR3: TGTGCCAGCACCCTAGGGGGGGAACAAGAGACCCAGTACTTC. Protein sequence: CASTLGGEQETQYF.

The chain has TRBV9 and TRBJ1-2; TRBD1 is a possible D gene (6 bases). This CDR3 spans 13 amino acids. CDR1 is SGDLS, CDR2 YYNGEE, per germline. V lost 5 bases to trimming and J lost 8 bases, with 16 bases between them. CDR3 region: CASRKGGVEGYTF. The CDR3 bases are TGTGCCAGCAGAAAAGGGGGAGTCGAAGGCTACACCTTC.